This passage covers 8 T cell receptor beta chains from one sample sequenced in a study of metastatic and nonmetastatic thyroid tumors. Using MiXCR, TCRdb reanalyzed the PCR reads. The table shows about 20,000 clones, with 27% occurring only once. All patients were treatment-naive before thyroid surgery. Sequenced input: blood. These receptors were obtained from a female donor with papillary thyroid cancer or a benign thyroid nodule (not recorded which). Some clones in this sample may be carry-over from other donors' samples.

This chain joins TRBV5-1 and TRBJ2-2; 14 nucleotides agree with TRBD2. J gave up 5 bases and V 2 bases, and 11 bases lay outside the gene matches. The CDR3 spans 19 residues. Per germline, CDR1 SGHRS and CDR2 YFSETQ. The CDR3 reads CASSFLTSGRAVPTGELFF. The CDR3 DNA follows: TGCGCCAGCAGCTTTTTGACTAGCGGGAGGGCCGTCCCTACCGGGGAGCTGTTTTTT.

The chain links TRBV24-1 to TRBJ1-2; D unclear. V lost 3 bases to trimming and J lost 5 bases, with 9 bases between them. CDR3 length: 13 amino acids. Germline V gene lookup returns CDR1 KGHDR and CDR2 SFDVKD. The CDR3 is CATSDPNGYGYTF. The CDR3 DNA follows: TGTGCCACCAGTGATCCCAACGGGTATGGCTACACCTTC.

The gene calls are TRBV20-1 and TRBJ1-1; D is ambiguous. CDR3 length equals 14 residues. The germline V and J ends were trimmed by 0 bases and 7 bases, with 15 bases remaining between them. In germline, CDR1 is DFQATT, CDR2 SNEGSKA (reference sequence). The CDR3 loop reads CSARDIGRANEAFF. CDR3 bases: TGCAGTGCTAGAGATATAGGCCGAGCCAATGAAGCTTTCTTT.

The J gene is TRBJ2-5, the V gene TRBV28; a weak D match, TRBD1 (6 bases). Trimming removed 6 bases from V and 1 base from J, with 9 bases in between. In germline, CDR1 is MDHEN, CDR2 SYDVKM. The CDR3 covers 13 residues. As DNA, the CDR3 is TGTGCCAGCAGGACACAGGGCCAAGAGACCCAGTACTTC. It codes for CASRTQGQETQYF.

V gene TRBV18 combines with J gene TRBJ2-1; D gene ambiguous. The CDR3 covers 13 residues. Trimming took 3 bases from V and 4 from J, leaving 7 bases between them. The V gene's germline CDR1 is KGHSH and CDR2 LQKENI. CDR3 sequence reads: CASSPNQYNEQFF. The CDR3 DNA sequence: TGTGCCAGCTCACCTAATCAGTACAATGAGCAGTTCTTC.

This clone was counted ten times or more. The CDR3 region has the DNA TGCAGTGCTCGCGGAGTTGATCAGCCCCAGCATTTT. Residues: CSARGVDQPQHF. The chain links TRBV20-1 to TRBJ1-5, with D unresolved. Germline CDR1 reads DFQATT; CDR2 reads SNEGSKA (reference sequence). The CDR3 is made up of 12 amino acids. The V and J ends lost 5 bases and 5 bases respectively, with 10 bases between them.

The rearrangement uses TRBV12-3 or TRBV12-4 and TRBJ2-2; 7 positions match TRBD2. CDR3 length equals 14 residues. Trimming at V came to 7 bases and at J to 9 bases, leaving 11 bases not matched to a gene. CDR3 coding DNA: TGTGCCAGCACCTTGGGGGGGGTAGCCCGGGAGCTGTTTTTT. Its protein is CASTLGGVARELFF.

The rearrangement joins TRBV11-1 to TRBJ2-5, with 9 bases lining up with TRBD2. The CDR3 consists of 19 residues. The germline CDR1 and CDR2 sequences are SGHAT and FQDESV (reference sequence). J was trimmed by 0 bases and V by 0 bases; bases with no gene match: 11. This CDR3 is CASSLAPPLAGDNQETQYF. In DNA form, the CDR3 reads TGTGCCAGCAGCTTAGCACCCCCGTTAGCGGGAGACAACCAAGAGACCCAGTACTTC.